This T cell receptor beta chain was documented in a study of T cell changes during pregnancy in multiple sclerosis. The CDR3 is made up of 13 amino acids. The trim removed 3 bases at V and 16 bases at J, leaving 12 bases unmatched. From germline, CDR1 is SGHTA and CDR2 FQGNSA. This table comes from immunoSEQ multiplex PCR, and its TCRdb copy is limited to in-frame clones, with some not included. The table lists 30,000 to 40,000 clones, around 89% of them singletons, with around 0.52% in the top ten. V usage is TRBV7-2 and J usage is TRBJ2-1; 7 nucleotides align to TRBD1. The receptor was isolated from a female donor with multiple sclerosis, enrolled in a pregnancy study. The sample was CD4+ T cells from peripheral blood mononuclear cells, taken in the second trimester of pregnancy. The CDR3 bases are TGTGCCAGCAGCTTTGGGACAGCCGATGAGCGATTCTTC. Amino acids: CASSFGTADERFF.